Shown below are 21 T cell receptor beta chains from a single sample sequenced in a study of T cell repertoires in ileal Crohn's disease. Measured with immunoSEQ multiplex PCR; TCRdb has only the in-frame clones, and not every one. The sample records about 6,400 clones, 70% to 80% being singletons. The sequencing sample was made of ileal tissue. The receptors shown here come from an adult with Crohn's disease.

The rearrangement uses TRBV5-1 and TRBJ2-3; 13 bases fit TRBD2. This CDR3 has 16 residues. Germline V gives CDR1 SGHRS, CDR2 YFSETQ. Trimming at V came to 4 bases and at J to 4 bases, leaving 6 bases not matched to a gene. The CDR3 protein is CASSPLAGGPSDTQYF. Written as DNA, the CDR3 is TGCGCCAGCAGCCCACTAGCGGGAGGGCCGTCAGATACGCAGTATTTT. Complete variable domain (other parts from reference TRBV5-1 and TRBJ2-3): KAGVTQTPRYLIKTRGQQVTLSCSPISGHRSVSWYQQTPGQGLQFLFEYFSETQRNKGNFPGRFSGRQFSNSRSEMNVSTLELGDSALYLCASSPLAGGPSDTQYFGPGTRLTVL.

The chain is built from TRBV4-1 and TRBJ2-1, with 11 bases aligning to TRBD2. This CDR3 spans 16 amino acids. After removal of 6 bases from V and 2 bases from J, the junction contained 6 bases not matched to a gene. Germline-derived CDR1 and CDR2 are MGHRA and YSYEKL. The CDR3 protein is CASRKGLAATYNEQFF. The CDR3 coding sequence is TGCGCCAGCAGAAAGGGACTAGCGGCTACCTACAATGAGCAGTTCTTC.

This clone has a handful of counts. The rearrangement joins TRBV5-4 to TRBJ2-7, with 11 bases matching TRBD2. The ends lost 5 bases at V and 6 bases at J; junction bases unmatched: 4. Germline V lookup: CDR1 SGHNT, CDR2 YYREEE (reference sequence). There are 13 residues in the CDR3. CDR3 coding DNA: TGTGCCAGCAGTATAGCGGGAGGGGGCGAGCAGTACTTC. This translates into CASSIAGGGEQYF.

In this sample, this clone turned up once. The chain employs TRBV5-1 and TRBJ2-7; no clear D gene. Germline V lookup: CDR1 SGHRS, CDR2 YFSETQ. There are 11 residues in the CDR3. The germline V and J ends were trimmed by 0 bases and 8 bases, with 6 bases remaining between them. The CDR3 spells CASSLASQQYF. The DNA for the CDR3 is TGCGCCAGCAGCTTGGCCTCTCAGCAGTACTTC.

This clone was recorded only once. V and J are TRBV5-4 and TRBJ1-2; D is uncertain. Germline V lookup: CDR1 SGHNT, CDR2 YYREEE (reference sequence). The CDR3 contains 12 residues. The V end lost 3 bases, the J end lost 0 bases, and 3 bases lay between the germline ends. The CDR3 reads CASSSTNYGYTF. The CDR3 nucleotides are TGTGCCAGCAGCTCAACTAACTATGGCTACACCTTC.

This clone is medium-sized within its sample. The V gene is TRBV27, the J gene TRBJ2-1; 7 nucleotides agree with TRBD2. Trimming cost V 4 bases and J 9 bases; bases outside gene matches: 12. The CDR3 has 15 residues. Germline assignment: CDR1 MNHEY and CDR2 SMNVEV (reference sequence). CDR3 sequence (DNA): TGTGCCAGCAGTTCGCCCGAAACTAGCGTTAGTGAGCAGTTCTTC. Translated: CASSSPETSVSEQFF.

The table lists this clone with a count of one. V gene TRBV19 combines with J gene TRBJ2-1, with a tentative D call TRBD2 (6 bases). Trimming shortened V by 4 bases and J by 9 bases, and 13 bases separated the two germline ends. Germline values: CDR1 LNHDA, CDR2 SQIVND (reference sequence). The CDR3 consists of 13 residues. The CDR3 is CASSTRTTGEQFF. CDR3 nucleotides: TGTGCCAGTAGTACCCGGACTACCGGTGAGCAGTTCTTC.

There are a few counts of this clone. Different DNA sequences within this sample yield the same CDR3. The CDR3 sequence is CASSYDSNYGYTF. For the CDR3, the DNA is TGTGCCAGCAGTTACGACAGTAACTATGGCTACACCTTC. The chain links TRBV6-5 to TRBJ1-2, with a possible D match to TRBD1 (5 bases). This CDR3 region has 13 residues. V dropped 2 bases and J dropped 1 base, with 5 bases sitting between them. Per germline, CDR1 MNHEY and CDR2 SVGAGI.

This chain links TRBV7-3 with TRBJ2-3; D gene uncertain. Looked up from germline, CDR1 is SGHTA and CDR2 is FQGTGA. The CDR3 runs 15 residues. Trimming cost V 2 bases and J 0 bases, with 9 bases left between them. Here the CDR3 reads CASSLEPTSTDTQYF. Here the CDR3 DNA reads TGTGCCAGCAGCTTAGAACCTACCAGCACAGATACGCAGTATTTT. Using reference TRBV7-3 and TRBJ2-3 for the parts outside the CDR3, the full variable domain is GAGVSQTPSNKVTEKGKYVELRCDPISGHTALYWYRQSLGQGPEFLIYFQGTGAADDSGLPNDRFFAVRPEGSVSTLKIQRTERGDSAVYLCASSLEPTSTDTQYFGPGTRLTVL.

The sample holds a few counts of this clone. CDR3 residues: CASSQYTEHTEAFF. The CDR3 nucleotides read TGTGCCAGCAGCCAATACACAGAACACACTGAAGCTTTCTTT. The V and J genes are TRBV14 and TRBJ1-1, with no clear D. The V gene's germline CDR1 is SGHDN and CDR2 FVKESK. The CDR3 is 14 residues long. Trimming removed 2 bases from V and 3 bases from J, with 10 bases in between.

This clone was observed once. The chain links TRBV14 to TRBJ2-7; D possibly corresponds to TRBD1 (5 bases). The CDR3 sequence is 15 residues long. The germline V gene has CDR1 SGHDN and CDR2 FVKESK. The V end was cut by 4 bases, the J end by 3 bases, with 16 bases between. The CDR3 here is CASSPVGRVGYEQYF. The CDR3 DNA reads TGTGCCAGCAGCCCTGTGGGCAGGGTGGGCTACGAGCAGTACTTC.

This clone was recorded a few times. The chain couples TRBV27 to TRBJ2-7; TRBD1 matches 8 bases. The length of the CDR3 is 14 residues. From germline, CDR1 is MNHEY and CDR2 SMNVEV (reference sequence). With V trimmed by 0 bases and J by 7 bases, 5 bases remained unmatched. The CDR3 sequence is CASSLSGQAREQYF. Written as DNA, the CDR3 is TGTGCCAGCAGTTTATCGGGACAGGCAAGGGAGCAGTACTTC.

The rearrangement joins TRBV5-6 to TRBJ2-1; 9 bases line up with TRBD1. V shed 3 bases and J 7 bases; nucleotides not matched to a gene: 5. In germline, CDR1 is SGHDT, CDR2 YYEEEE. The CDR3 loop spans 14 amino acids. In DNA form, the CDR3 reads TGTGCCAGCAGCTCCTCGGGACAGGGTAATGAGCAGTTCTTC. As protein: CASSSSGQGNEQFF.

This clone has a handful of counts. The chain links TRBV6-5 to TRBJ2-3; D is perhaps TRBD2 (7 bases). The CDR3 is 14 amino acids. Trimming removed 6 bases at V and 4 bases at J, with 14 bases between. Germline-derived CDR1 and CDR2 are MNHEY and SVGAGI. This chain's CDR3 is CASSGAGASDTQYF. The CDR3 DNA reads as TGTGCCAGCAGCGGGGCGGGGGCCTCAGATACGCAGTATTTT.

On this clone: This specimen includes other DNA sequences encoding the same CDR3. The genes are TRBV9 and TRBJ1-1; D possibly corresponds to TRBD1 (6 bases). Germline CDR1 SGDLS, CDR2 YYNGEE. Trimming shortened V by 0 bases and J by 4 bases, and 10 bases separated the two germline ends. This CDR3 is 14 amino acids long. CDR3 in DNA: TGTGCCAGCAGCGTAGGGGGGGGCAGCACTGAAGCTTTCTTT. This sequence encodes CASSVGGGSTEAFF.

The V call is TRBV28, the J call TRBJ1-5; 7 bases fit TRBD1. Germline lookup yields CDR1 MDHEN and CDR2 SYDVKM. CDR3 size: 15 residues. J was trimmed by 9 bases and V by 4 bases; bases with no gene match: 12. The CDR3 DNA is TGTGCCAGCAGTTCAGACAGGGAATACGTAAGGCCCCAGCATTTT. As protein: CASSSDREYVRPQHF.

The rearrangement links TRBV27 to TRBJ2-3; D is unresolved. CDR3 size: 13 residues. Germline CDR1 and CDR2: MNHEY and SMNVEV (reference sequence). The V end was cut by 2 bases, the J end by 0 bases, with 3 bases between. The CDR3 loop is CASSLESTDTQYF. The DNA of the CDR3 is TGTGCCAGCAGTTTAGAGAGCACAGATACGCAGTATTTT.

The chain couples TRBV5-5 to TRBJ2-7; 12 bases fit TRBD1. Trimming cost V 3 bases and J 7 bases; bases outside gene matches: 5. CDR1 SGHKS and CDR2 YYEKEE come from the germline V gene (reference sequence). The CDR3 covers 14 residues. CDR3 residues: CASSSRDRGREQYF. CDR3 bases: TGTGCCAGCAGCTCCCGGGACAGGGGGCGGGAGCAGTACTTC.

This clone appeared a single time. V is TRBV19 and J is TRBJ2-1; possible D gene TRBD2, 5 bases. Germline loops: CDR1 LNHDA, CDR2 SQIVND (reference sequence). V was clipped by 3 bases and J by 4 bases, with 19 bases between them. This CDR3 contains 17 residues. The CDR3 spells CASSMLVRLADYNEQFF. The CDR3 coding sequence is TGTGCCAGTAGTATGCTGGTTCGGCTAGCAGATTACAATGAGCAGTTCTTC.

The chain joins TRBV27 to TRBJ2-3, with 9 bases matching TRBD1. Germline V gene lookup returns CDR1 MNHEY and CDR2 SMNVEV (reference sequence). The junction had 2 bases not matched to a gene; V was cut back by 1 base and J by 0 bases. CDR3 size: 16 residues. The DNA of the CDR3 is TGTGCCAGCAGTTTATATGGGACAGGGAGCACAGATACGCAGTATTTT. It encodes CASSLYGTGSTDTQYF.

The rearrangement links TRBV5-1 to TRBJ1-1; D uncertain. The ends were cut back, 0 bases at V and 2 bases at J, with 8 bases in the middle. This CDR3 is built from 14 residues. The germline V gene encodes CDR1 SGHRS and CDR2 YFSETQ. CDR3 DNA: TGCGCCAGCAGCTTGGTAAGCCTCAACACTGAAGCTTTCTTT. Translating it yields CASSLVSLNTEAFF.